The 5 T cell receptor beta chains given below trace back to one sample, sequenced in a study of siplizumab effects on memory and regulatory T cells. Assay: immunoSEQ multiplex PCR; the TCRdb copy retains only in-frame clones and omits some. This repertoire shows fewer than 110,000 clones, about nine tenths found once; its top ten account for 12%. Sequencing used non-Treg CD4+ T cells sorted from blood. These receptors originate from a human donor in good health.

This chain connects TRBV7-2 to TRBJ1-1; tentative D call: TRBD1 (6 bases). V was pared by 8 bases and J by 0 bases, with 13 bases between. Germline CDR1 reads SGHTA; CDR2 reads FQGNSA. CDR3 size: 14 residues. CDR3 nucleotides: TGTGCCAGCCGCGCCTCAGGGGTGAACACTGAAGCTTTCTTT. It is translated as CASRASGVNTEAFF.

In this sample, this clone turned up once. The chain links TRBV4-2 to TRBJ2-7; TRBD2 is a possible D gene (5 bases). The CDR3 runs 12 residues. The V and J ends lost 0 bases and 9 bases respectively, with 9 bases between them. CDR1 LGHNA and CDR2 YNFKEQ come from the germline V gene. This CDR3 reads CASSQERERQYF. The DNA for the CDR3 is TGTGCCAGCAGCCAAGAGAGGGAGCGGCAGTACTTC.

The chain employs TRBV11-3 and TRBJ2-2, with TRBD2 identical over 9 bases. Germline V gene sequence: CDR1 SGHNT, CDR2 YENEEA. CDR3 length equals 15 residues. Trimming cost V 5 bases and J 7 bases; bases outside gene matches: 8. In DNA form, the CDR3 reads TGTGCCAGCAGCCTCTTGGGACTAGCTGGCGGGGAGCTGTTTTTT. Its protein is CASSLLGLAGGELFF.

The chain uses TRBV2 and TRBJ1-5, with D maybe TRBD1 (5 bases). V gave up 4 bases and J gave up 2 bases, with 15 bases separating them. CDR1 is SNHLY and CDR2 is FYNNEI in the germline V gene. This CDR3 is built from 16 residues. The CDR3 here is CASSVEGAIGNQPQHF. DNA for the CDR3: TGTGCCAGCAGTGTTGAAGGGGCAATCGGCAATCAGCCCCAGCATTTT.

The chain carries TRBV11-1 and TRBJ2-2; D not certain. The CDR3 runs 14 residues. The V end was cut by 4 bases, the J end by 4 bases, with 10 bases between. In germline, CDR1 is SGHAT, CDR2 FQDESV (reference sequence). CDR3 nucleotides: TGTGCCAGCAGCTGGGTCTCGAGCACCGGGGAGCTGTTTTTT. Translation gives CASSWVSSTGELFF.